This T cell receptor beta chain stems from a study of PD-L1 blockade in urothelial cancer. Overall study: Samples came from 3 weeks, at the second dose, and 6 weeks into treatment. The median number of T cells present in blood samples was about 140,000.

V trimming: 1 base; J trimming: 6 bases; junction bases outside the gene matches: 4. The CDR3 totals 15 residues. CDR1 is SGHDN, CDR2 FVKESK, per germline. Clones were read by immunoSEQ multiplex PCR, and TCRdb kept only the in-frame ones, dropping some. The sample holds around 27,000 clones; 80% are singletons and the top ten take about 1.9%. General observations from the study: Tumor-associated blood clones were expanded more by durable-benefit patients at 3 weeks.

Concerning this clone itself: The antigen is undetermined.

This chain joins TRBV14 and TRBJ2-7; 12 bases map to TRBD2. The origin of this receptor is a man aged 45 to 65 with urothelial cancer. This sample comprised PBMCs, obtained around atezolizumab (anti-PD-L1) treatment. This CDR3 is CASSQVTSGRGEQYF. The CDR3 nucleotides are TGTGCCAGCAGCCAAGTGACTAGCGGGAGAGGCGAGCAGTACTTC.